The entry that follows covers one T cell receptor beta chain sequence. Its specificity is not known. The repertoire was sequenced with immunoSEQ multiplex PCR; TCRdb's copy has only in-frame clones and lacks some. The table shows about 64,000 clones, with 84% occurring only once. After removal of 4 bases from V and 2 bases from J, the junction contained 2 bases not matched to a gene. The length of the CDR3 is 15 residues. Germline assignment: CDR1 SGDLS and CDR2 YYNGEE. The entry originates in a study of OX40 agonist ivuxolimab in advanced cancers. Study background: Subjects had a mean age of about 57 years, with a range of about 23 to 90; 82.7% were male. Anti-PD-1, anti-PD-L1 or anti-CTLA-4 therapy given earlier was allowed, and roughly 40% had some. Partial response was recorded in three patients: one hepatocellular carcinoma and two cutaneous melanoma cases.

Study-wide results and limits: Low normalized T-cell clonal expansion was additionally recorded for some nonresponders.

The material was CD4+ or CD8+ T cells sorted from blood, obtained in a trial of the OX40 agonist ivuxolimab. The receptor's source is an adult with an advanced solid tumor such as melanoma, head and neck, liver or kidney cancer. V and J are TRBV9 and TRBJ2-1; 11 positions agree with TRBD2. This CDR3 reads CASSTLAGAYNEQFF. CDR3 nucleotide sequence: TGTGCCAGCAGCACACTAGCGGGAGCCTACAATGAGCAGTTCTTC.